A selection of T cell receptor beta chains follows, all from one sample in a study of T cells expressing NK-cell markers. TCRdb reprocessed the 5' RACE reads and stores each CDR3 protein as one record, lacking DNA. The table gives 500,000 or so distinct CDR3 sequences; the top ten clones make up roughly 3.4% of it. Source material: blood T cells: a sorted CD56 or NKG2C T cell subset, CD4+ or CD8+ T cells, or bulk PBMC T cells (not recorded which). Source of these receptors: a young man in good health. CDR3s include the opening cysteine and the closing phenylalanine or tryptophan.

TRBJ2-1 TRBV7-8 CASSLRRDRAKLGQFF
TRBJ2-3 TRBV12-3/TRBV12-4 CASSFTSMDTQYF
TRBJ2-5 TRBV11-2 CASSSISRETQYF
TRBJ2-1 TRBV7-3 CASSLTSAGGRNEQFF
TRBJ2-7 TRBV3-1 CASSQSGDGHEQYF
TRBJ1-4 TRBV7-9 CASSPPGGIREKLFF
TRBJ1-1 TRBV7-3 CASSSDENTEAFF
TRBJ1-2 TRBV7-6 CASSLEATGGSVYGYTF
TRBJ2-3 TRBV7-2 CASSLAPGTSDRTDTQYF
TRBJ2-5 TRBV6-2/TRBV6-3 CASSSHGETQYF
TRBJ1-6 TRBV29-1 CSVADRVPNSPLHF
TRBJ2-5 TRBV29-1 CSVEDRGRVETQYF
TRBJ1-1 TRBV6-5 CATAQGRANTEAFF
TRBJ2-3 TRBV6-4 CASSRGLYNTDTQYF
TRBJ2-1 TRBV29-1 CSVEKGLAGAHEQFF
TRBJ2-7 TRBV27 CASSQSSYEQYF
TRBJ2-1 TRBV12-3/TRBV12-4 CATGTSSNEQFF
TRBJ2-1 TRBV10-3 CAIRGGSGNEQFF
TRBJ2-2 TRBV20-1 CSARGREGELFF
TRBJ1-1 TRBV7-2 CASGSGGETEAFF
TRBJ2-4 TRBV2 CASSELGQGFGAKNIQYF
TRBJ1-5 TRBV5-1 CASSLGGQGGNQPQHF
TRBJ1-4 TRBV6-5 CASSYLDRGREKLFF